Given below is one T cell receptor beta chain in context. Per germline, CDR1 KGHDR and CDR2 SFDVKD. This CDR3 is built from 15 residues. The V and J ends lost 4 bases and 3 bases, in that order; junction bases with no gene match: 7. This record belongs to a study of blood T cell repertoires in COVID-19. In the study overall: The United States, Italy and Spain provided the acute and convalescent COVID-19 samples. PBMCs, B-cell-depleted T cells, or T cells were the source of the cDNA or gDNA that made up the material.

How the authors handled the data: Estimation of nucleated cell counts was performed using reference gene primer amplification. Clones were read by immunoSEQ multiplex PCR, and TCRdb kept only the in-frame ones, dropping some. That table supplies the V and J calls and clone size; D and trimming were determined from the DNA. The sample has nearly 65,000 clones, roughly four fifths seen once. This clonotype originated in a human donor in a cohort sampled during active COVID-19. Sequencing was done on a sample of peripheral blood. The chain recombines TRBV24-1 with TRBJ2-5; TRBD2 matches at 7 bases. The CDR3 DNA is TGTGCCACCAGTGACCCCTTGCGGGAGAAAGAGACCCAGTACTTC. It yields the protein CATSDPLREKETQYF.